A selection of T cell receptor beta chains follows, all from one sample in a study of blood T cell repertoires in COVID-19. The assay was immunoSEQ multiplex PCR, and TCRdb's table has in-frame clones only and misses some. This table has fewer than 70,000 clones, approximately 91% appearing once. The sequenced sample was peripheral blood. The receptors here all came from a woman in her 70s with active COVID-19. Each CDR3 is given with its conserved first and last residue. A D gene is named only where the DNA matches it firmly. Size is stated for part of the rows, as once, few or many counts, or as a class when the clone is expanded.

j_call d_call v_call clone_size cdr3_aa cdr3_nt
TRBJ2-7 TRBD1 TRBV28 NA CASSQGQGSSYEQYF TGTGCCAGCAGCCAGGGACAGGGGAGCTCCTACGAGCAGTACTTC
TRBJ2-3 TRBD1 TRBV27 NA CASSSLGTGGGDTQYF TGTGCCAGCAGTTCCCTCGGGACAGGGGGCGGAGATACGCAGTATTTT
TRBJ1-2 NA TRBV7-9 NA CASSLGSSLANYGYTF TGTGCCAGCAGCTTAGGCAGTAGCCTCGCTAACTATGGCTACACCTTC
TRBJ1-1 TRBD1 TRBV6-4 NA CASSDHRGREAFF TGTGCCAGCAGTGACCACAGGGGGCGTGAAGCTTTCTTT
TRBJ2-7 TRBD2 TRBV28 NA CASSLLRGEQYF TGTGCCAGCAGTTTGCTGCGGGGGGAGCAGTACTTC
TRBJ2-7 TRBD2 TRBV29-1 NA CSVVRANSGGASYEQYF TGCAGCGTTGTCAGGGCGAATAGCGGGGGGGCCTCCTACGAGCAGTACTTC
TRBJ2-7 TRBD2 TRBV18 NA CASSPGTSGYEQYF TGTGCCAGCTCACCGGGGACTAGCGGCTACGAGCAGTACTTC
TRBJ2-4 NA TRBV19 NA CASSNLAVAKNIQYF TGTGCCAGTAGTAACCTCGCGGTAGCCAAAAACATTCAGTACTTC
TRBJ2-1 TRBD2 TRBV30 NA CAWRSGRAYNEQFF TGTGCCTGGAGGAGCGGGAGGGCATACAATGAGCAGTTCTTC
TRBJ1-1 NA TRBV18 NA CASSPLMGRNTEAFF TGTGCCAGCTCACCACTCATGGGGAGGAACACTGAAGCTTTCTTT
TRBJ2-7 NA TRBV28 NA CASRLDTYEQYF TGTGCCAGCAGACTTGACACCTACGAGCAGTACTTC
TRBJ2-2 NA TRBV4-1 NA CASSRQLGEGAGELFF TGCGCCAGCAGCCGGCAACTAGGAGAGGGCGCCGGGGAGCTGTTTTTT
TRBJ1-5 NA TRBV7-9 NA CASRGSNQPQHF TGTGCCAGCCGAGGAAGCAATCAGCCCCAGCATTTT
TRBJ1-3 NA TRBV5-1 once CASSETGSSGNTIYF TGCGCCAGCAGCGAAACAGGGAGCTCTGGAAACACCATATATTTT
TRBJ1-1 TRBD1 TRBV28 NA CASSLGGTGDMNTEAFF TGTGCCAGCAGTTTAGGTGGGACAGGGGATATGAACACTGAAGCTTTCTTT
TRBJ1-1 NA TRBV6-1 NA CASSEVNAQRRGFF TGTGCCAGCAGTGAAGTCAACGCACAGAGGAGAGGGTTCTTT
TRBJ1-4 NA TRBV2 once CASSGEMNEKLFF TGTGCCAGCAGTGGGGAGATGAATGAAAAACTGTTTTTT
TRBJ1-1 NA TRBV11-2 NA CASSLKPAGATEAFF TGTGCCAGCAGCTTAAAGCCGGCGGGGGCCACTGAAGCTTTCTTT
TRBJ1-2 TRBD1 TRBV6-1 NA CASSEAGAGGIYGYTF TGTGCCAGCAGTGAAGCCGGGGCAGGGGGCATCTATGGCTACACCTTC
TRBJ2-7 NA TRBV27 NA CASSLQGDNFPYEQYF TGTGCCAGCAGTCTGCAGGGTGATAACTTTCCCTACGAGCAGTACTTC
TRBJ2-5 TRBD1 TRBV28 NA CASSQDRRHETQYF TGTGCCAGCAGTCAGGACAGGCGTCATGAGACCCAGTACTTC
TRBJ1-2 NA TRBV30 NA CAWSVEFNYGYTF TGTGCCTGGAGTGTGGAGTTTAACTATGGCTACACCTTC
TRBJ2-7 NA TRBV20-1 once CSARGSYEQYF TGCAGTGCCCGAGGATCCTACGAGCAGTACTTC
TRBJ2-7 TRBD2 TRBV28 NA CASTRGLYYEQYF TGTGCCAGCACCCGGGGACTATACTACGAGCAGTACTTC
TRBJ2-1 TRBD2 TRBV7-9 once CASSSTGTNLGDNNEQFF TGTGCCAGCAGCTCGACCGGGACTAACCTGGGGGATAACAATGAGCAGTTCTTC